The 8 T cell receptor beta chains below come from one sample, sequenced in a study of T cells in Graves' hyperthyroidism and ophthalmopathy. Amplified TCR beta CDR3 regions derived from RNA transcripts. In the first-round RT-PCR of the TCR CDR3, the HTBI primer set was used. Each CDR3 protein is one row after TCRdb ran MiXCR on the multiplex PCR reads. This table has hundreds of thousands of distinct CDR3 sequences, about 38% appearing once. The specimen sequenced was blood. The receptors originated from a man aged 18 to 30 with Graves' hyperthyroidism.

Worth noting for this clonotype: A read error may be the cause here, since a much bigger clone is one base away. The chain is built from TRBV20-1 and TRBJ2-5; D not resolved. Germline CDR1 reads DFQATT; CDR2 reads SNEGSKA (reference sequence). The CDR3 is 10 amino acids. The CDR3 region has the DNA TGCGGTCCTCAAAGGGAGACCCAGTACTTC. This sequence encodes CGPQRETQYF.

The gene calls are TRBV25-1 and TRBJ2-2; 11 bases are a match to TRBD2. The CDR3 runs 16 residues. The junction had 7 bases not matched to a gene; V was cut back by 5 bases and J by 5 bases. Per the germline V gene, CDR1 is MGHDK and CDR2 is SYGVNS. CDR3 coding DNA: TGTGCCAGCAGTTTTACTAGCGGGAGAGGAACCGGGGAGCTGTTTTTT. Protein product: CASSFTSGRGTGELFF.

Ten or more counts support this clonotype. The V call is TRBV19, the J call TRBJ1-2, with TRBD1 as a possible D gene (5 bases). In germline, CDR1 is LNHDA, CDR2 SQIVND (reference sequence). V was clipped by 8 bases and J by 7 bases, with 11 bases between them. The CDR3 is 11 residues long. CDR3 sequence: CASSGRAGYTF. Written as DNA, the CDR3 is TGTGCCAGTTCAGGGAGGGCTGGCTACACCTTC. The variable domain in full, with the rest retrieved from reference TRBV19 and TRBJ1-2, is DGGITQSPKYLFRKEGQNVTLSCEQNLNHDAMYWYRQDPGQGLRLIYYSQIVNDFQKGDIAEGYSVSREKKESFPLTVTSAQKNPTAFYLCASSGRAGYTFGSGTRLTVV.

The chain joins TRBV6-1 to TRBJ2-7, with 10 positions matching TRBD2. This CDR3 spans 15 amino acids. The junction had 6 bases not matched to a gene; V was cut back by 5 bases and J by 2 bases. The germline CDR1 and CDR2 sequences are MNHNS and SASEGT. Here the CDR3 reads CASSWGLAPTYEQYF. The CDR3 nucleotides are TGTGCCAGCAGTTGGGGACTAGCGCCCACCTACGAGCAGTACTTC.

Comment on this clonotype: This is likely a read error, given that the CDR3 carries no conserved phenylalanine or tryptophan at its end. CDR3 DNA sequence: TGTGCCAGTAGTCCCTGGGGGGGAGAAGAGACCCAGTACTAC. Protein: CASSPWGGEETQYY. The chain joins TRBV19 to TRBJ2-5; 7 bases map to TRBD2. The germline gives CDR1 LNHDA, CDR2 SQIVND (reference sequence). The CDR3 loop spans 14 amino acids. With V trimmed by 5 bases and J by 3 bases, 6 bases remained unmatched.

The chain has TRBV20-1 and TRBJ2-5, with 8 bases lining up with TRBD2. Germline loops: CDR1 DFQATT, CDR2 SNEGSKA (reference sequence). CDR3 size: 15 residues. Trimming cost V 6 bases and J 1 base; bases outside gene matches: 10. The CDR3 nucleotides read TGCAGTGCAAAACTAGGAGCGGGAGCCCAAGAGACCCAGTACTTC. Translated, it gives CSAKLGAGAQETQYF.

This clonotype occurred many times. The chain employs TRBV29-1 and TRBJ1-4; D possibly corresponds to TRBD1 (5 bases). The CDR3 runs 13 residues. Germline values: CDR1 SQVTM, CDR2 ANQGSEA. V was pared by 7 bases and J by 8 bases, with 17 bases between. The CDR3 here is CSADGGEGEKLFF. The CDR3 region has the DNA TGCAGCGCCGATGGGGGGGAGGGGGAAAAACTGTTTTTT.

This clonotype has more than one count but fewer than ten. The rearrangement uses TRBV7-9 and TRBJ2-7, with D tentatively TRBD1 (5 bases). Looked up from germline, CDR1 is SEHNR and CDR2 is FQNEAQ (reference sequence). This CDR3 has 15 residues. V was trimmed by 5 bases and J by 3 bases, leaving 17 bases between them. In nucleotides, the CDR3 is TGTGCCAGCAGCCCGCAAATTTCAGGGAACTACGAGCAGTACTTC. Its protein is CASSPQISGNYEQYF.